These 19 T cell receptor beta chains came from one sample sequenced in a study of blood T cell repertoires in COVID-19. The protocol was immunoSEQ multiplex PCR, while the TCRdb copy is restricted to in-frame clones and leaves out a portion. The data hold under 300,000 clones, with 75% to 90% observed a single time. Sequences were obtained from PBMCs or T cells enriched from blood (not recorded which). The receptors here all came from a woman aged 30 to 39 with acute COVID-19.

The chain recombines TRBV28 with TRBJ1-1; 7 bases fit TRBD1. CDR3 size: 14 residues. J gave up 5 bases and V 4 bases, and 7 bases lay outside the gene matches. Germline CDR1 is MDHEN and CDR2 is SYDVKM. The CDR3 region is CASSSYRGGTEAFF. Here the CDR3 DNA reads TGTGCCAGCAGTTCGTACAGGGGAGGTACTGAAGCTTTCTTT.

The rearrangement links TRBV7-9 to TRBJ2-5; 13 bases agree with TRBD2. Germline V gives CDR1 SEHNR, CDR2 FQNEAQ (reference sequence). The CDR3 spans 15 residues. Trimming took 6 bases from V and 7 from J; bases not matched to a gene: 8. In DNA form, the CDR3 reads TGTGCCAGCAGACGGACTAGCGGGAGTGGAGGGACCCAGTACTTC. Amino acids: CASRRTSGSGGTQYF. The full variable domain, in which reference TRBV7-9 and TRBJ2-5 provide the parts outside the CDR3, is DTGVSQNPRHKITKRGQNVTFRCDPISEHNRLYWYRQTLGQGPEFLTYFQNEAQLEKSRLLSDRFSAERPKGSFSTLEIQRTEQGDSAMYLCASRRTSGSGGTQYFGPGTRLLVL.

This rearrangement joins TRBV5-1 to TRBJ2-3; 9 bases line up with TRBD2. The germline gives CDR1 SGHRS, CDR2 YFSETQ. The CDR3 is made up of 16 amino acids. V was clipped by 0 bases and J by 4 bases; unmatched bases: 6. Here the CDR3 reads CASSLESSGISDTQYF. The CDR3 nucleotides read TGCGCCAGCAGCTTGGAGTCTAGCGGGATTTCAGATACGCAGTATTTT.

The chain links TRBV20-1 to TRBJ2-1, with D perhaps matching TRBD1 (5 bases). V lost 3 bases, J lost 6 bases, and 15 bases lay in between. Germline values: CDR1 DFQATT, CDR2 SNEGSKA (reference sequence). The CDR3 covers 14 residues. For the CDR3, the DNA is TGCAGTGCTAGTGGGCCAGGGAATCCCAATGAGCAGTTCTTC. The encoded protein is CSASGPGNPNEQFF.

J is TRBJ1-4 and V is TRBV3-1 (or the pseudogene TRBV3-2), with D uncertain. V gave up 4 bases and J gave up 6 bases, with 15 bases separating them. The CDR3 covers 15 residues. Germline V gives CDR1 LGHDT, CDR2 YNNKEL (reference sequence). The CDR3 DNA reads TGTGCCAGCAGCCGCAACGGAGGGCCTGATGAAAAACTGTTTTTT. Amino acids: CASSRNGGPDEKLFF.

The chain couples TRBV7-2 to TRBJ1-1, with a weak D call TRBD1 (5 bases). Trimming removed 6 bases at V and 0 bases at J, with 14 bases between. CDR1 is SGHTA, CDR2 FQGNSA, per germline. This CDR3 is 15 amino acids long. CDR3 DNA sequence: TGTGCCAGCAGTCAGACGGGGGGTATGAACACTGAAGCTTTCTTT. Its translation is CASSQTGGMNTEAFF.

The rearrangement joins TRBV7-8 to TRBJ1-2; D unclear. The germline V gene encodes CDR1 SGHVS and CDR2 FQNEAQ. The CDR3 sequence is 15 residues long. Trimming removed 1 base at V and 0 bases at J, with 9 bases between. In DNA form, the CDR3 reads TGTGCCAGCAGCTTAGTCGCGGTTACTAACTATGGCTACACCTTC. Amino acid sequence: CASSLVAVTNYGYTF.

J is TRBJ1-1 and V is TRBV30; TRBD1 matches at 7 bases. The CDR3 length is 12 residues. The germline gives CDR1 GTSNPN, CDR2 SVGIG (reference sequence). Trimming removed 1 base from V and 9 bases from J; junction bases left unmatched: 5. CDR3 amino acids: CAWSGRDRQAFF. The CDR3 nucleotides are TGTGCCTGGAGTGGCCGGGACAGACAAGCTTTCTTT.

This rearrangement joins TRBV28 to TRBJ1-4; D is uncertain. V was trimmed by 6 bases and J by 7 bases, leaving 3 bases between them. Germline V lookup: CDR1 MDHEN, CDR2 SYDVKM. The CDR3 is made up of 10 amino acids. The CDR3 DNA reads as TGTGCCAGCAGGGCTGAAAAACTGTTTTTT. Protein product: CASRAEKLFF. Full variable domain (outside the CDR3, taken from reference TRBV28 and TRBJ1-4): DVKVTQSSRYLVKRTGEKVFLECVQDMDHENMFWYRQDPGLGLRLIYFSYDVKMKEKGDIPEGYSVSREKKERFSLILESASTNQTSMYLCASRAEKLFFGSGTQLSVL.

The V and J genes are TRBV28 and TRBJ2-7; D remains ambiguous. In germline, CDR1 is MDHEN, CDR2 SYDVKM. Between the trimmed V and J ends, which lost 7 bases and 2 bases, there was a span of 18 bases. The length of the CDR3 is 15 residues. The CDR3 region has the DNA TGTGCCAGCACGATTGCCGGTCAGGTAACCTACGAGCAGTACTTC. Its protein is CASTIAGQVTYEQYF.

The chain carries TRBV2 and TRBJ2-7; 10 nucleotides align to TRBD2. Trimming at V came to 1 base and at J to 6 bases, leaving 9 bases not matched to a gene. The CDR3 loop spans 16 amino acids. Germline V gives CDR1 SNHLY, CDR2 FYNNEI. The DNA for the CDR3 is TGTGCCAGCAGTGAAGGGCGGACTAGCGGCTTGGGCGAGCAGTACTTC. It specifies CASSEGRTSGLGEQYF.

The V call is TRBV15, the J call TRBJ2-5; 7 bases align to TRBD1. The CDR3 is 15 amino acids. Germline-derived CDR1 and CDR2 are LNHNV and YYDKDF (reference sequence). Trimming removed 7 bases from V and 2 bases from J; junction bases left unmatched: 10. The CDR3, as DNA: TGTGCCACCACCACCCCGACAGGGAGTCAAGAGACCCAGTACTTC. Translating gives CATTTPTGSQETQYF.

The V and J genes are TRBV6-5 and TRBJ1-5; the D is unclear. Germline CDR1 reads MNHEY; CDR2 reads SVGAGI. The CDR3 loop spans 15 amino acids. Between the trimmed V and J ends, which lost 6 bases and 0 bases, there was a span of 12 bases. The CDR3 sequence: CASSGFGVSNQPQHF. DNA of the CDR3: TGTGCCAGCAGCGGGTTCGGGGTTAGCAATCAGCCCCAGCATTTT.

This sequence joins TRBV19 and TRBJ1-1; 9 bases fit TRBD1. V lost 3 bases and J lost 11; bases outside the gene matches: 10. Germline V gene data show CDR1 as LNHDA and CDR2 as SQIVND (reference sequence). CDR3 size: 14 residues. The CDR3 DNA reads as TGTGCCAGTAGTATTAATCCCCGGGACAGGGCGGCTTTCTTT. This codes for CASSINPRDRAAFF.

The CDR3 region has the DNA TGTGCCAGCAGCTATACAGGGATGGGTGAAGCTTTCTTT. Protein sequence: CASSYTGMGEAFF. The chain carries TRBV11-3 and TRBJ1-1, with a weak D call TRBD1 (6 bases). Trimming pared 4 bases from V and 7 bases from J, leaving 13 bases between. Germline CDR1 SGHNT, CDR2 YENEEA. The CDR3 loop spans 13 amino acids.

The rearrangement joins TRBV5-1 to TRBJ2-1; TRBD2 matches 16 bases. The V segment lost 0 bases and the J segment 5 bases; nucleotides outside the gene matches: 5. CDR1 is SGHRS and CDR2 is YFSETQ in the germline V gene. The CDR3 consists of 18 residues. CDR3 sequence: CASSLGGTSGRAHNEQFF. CDR3 nucleotide sequence: TGCGCCAGCAGCTTGGGGGGGACTAGCGGGAGGGCCCACAATGAGCAGTTCTTC.

This chain connects TRBV3-1 (or the pseudogene TRBV3-2) to TRBJ2-3; 10 nucleotides line up with TRBD2. Per germline, CDR1 LGHDT and CDR2 YNNKEL (reference sequence). The CDR3 consists of 15 residues. V shed 9 bases, J shed 1 base, and the junction held 7 bases outside the gene matches. Here the CDR3 reads CASKRGTSGTDTQYF. CDR3 DNA sequence: TGTGCCAGTAAACGCGGGACTAGCGGCACAGATACGCAGTATTTT.

The chain employs TRBV19 and TRBJ2-1; 10 bases are shared with TRBD2. The trim removed 8 bases at V and 3 bases at J, leaving 7 bases unmatched. CDR1 is LNHDA and CDR2 is SQIVND in the germline V gene (reference sequence). The CDR3 covers 15 residues. The CDR3 DNA is TGTGCCAGTTCCCCTAGCGGGGGATACTACAATGAGCAGTTCTTC. Its protein product is CASSPSGGYYNEQFF.

This clone was seen a handful of times. This chain uses TRBV4-1 with TRBJ2-5; the D gene is possibly TRBD1 (6 bases). The CDR3 is made up of 16 amino acids. V was cut by 3 bases and J by 2 bases, with 16 bases left in between. Germline CDR1 reads MGHRA; CDR2 reads YSYEKL. CDR3 nucleotides: TGCGCCAGCAGCCAGGGGTACAGGGTATGGCAAGAGACCCAGTACTTC. Translation gives CASSQGYRVWQETQYF.